The rows below give T cell receptor beta chains drawn from one sample of a study of T cells after yellow fever vaccination. TCRdb passed the 5' RACE reads through MiXCR, listing each CDR3 protein once. The sample has some 550,000 distinct CDR3 sequences, 15% to 20% seen once. The sequencing here drew on PBMCs, taken 15 days after the yellow fever booster vaccination. The receptors here all came from a man aged 25 to 45 who received the YFV17D yellow fever vaccine. CDR3s include the opening cysteine and the closing phenylalanine or tryptophan. The D gene is left open where the match is weak.

.,TRBV28,CARPSNGNEQFF
.,TRBV7-2,CASSLKGSGANVLTF
TRBD2,TRBV20-1,CSAGRSSGTYEQYF
TRBD2,TRBV4-2,CASSQGREGRREQFF
TRBD1,TRBV15,CATSIGQVKYNEQFF
.,TRBV5-1,CASSQALGVYEQYF
TRBD1,TRBV6-5,CASSYLDRGYEQYF
TRBD1,TRBV10-3,CAITEGRDSYEQYF
TRBD2,TRBV6-2/TRBV6-3,CASGTAGLAEGAEQFF
.,TRBV27,CASSFSGRGEQYF
TRBD2,TRBV14,CASSQGGSTGEQFF
TRBD2,TRBV3-1,CASSQLGRGTLPTEQYF
.,TRBV7-9,CASSEDVTEAFF
TRBD2,TRBV20-1,CSAGTSGRAYEQYF
TRBD1,TRBV7-2,CASSLGQGKLNTEAFF
TRBD2,TRBV25-1,CASSEFPSGKNYEQYF
TRBD1,TRBV7-8,CASSLMSQGAFETQYF
.,TRBV24-1,CATSVSVAAANTGELFF
.,TRBV3-1,CASGGNTIYF
.,TRBV29-1,CSVEGGGQNTGELFF
TRBD1,TRBV7-2,CASSSDRGGYEQYF
TRBD1,TRBV12-3/TRBV12-4,CASRPSGGAGQFF
TRBD2,TRBV7-2,CASSGGLAGGNEQFF
.,TRBV12-3/TRBV12-4,CASSQTPGTDTQYF